Below, 20 T cell receptor beta chains from the same sample are listed, as sequenced in a study of T cells in Graves' hyperthyroidism and ophthalmopathy (dated by TCRdb to about 2019). Preparation of the library involved multiplex PCR. The sequencing machine was an Illumina HiSeq 2000. The TCR beta CDR3 regions were amplified from the RNA transcripts. The TCR CDR3 was subjected to a first round of RT-PCR using the HTBI primer set and the Qiagen OneStep RT-PCR kit. TCRdb's own reprocessing of the public reads used fastp at Q25 and MiXCR and kept productive beta chains. Rows are combined by CDR3 protein, so each entry shows the most common genes and DNA. The sample table shows some 560,000 distinct CDR3 sequences, and less than 20% are seen once. The top ten hold roughly 6.6% of the sample. Sequencing used blood. Receptor source: a woman under 40 with Graves' hyperthyroidism.

The sample holds many counts of this clonotype. The V call is TRBV29-1, the J call TRBJ1-2; TRBD1 agrees at 10 bases. This CDR3 contains 13 residues. Germline-derived CDR1 and CDR2 are SQVTM and ANQGSEA. V lost 6 bases to trimming and J lost 6 bases; unmatched junction nucleotides: 7. CDR3 in amino acids: CSVARDRGNGYTF. The CDR3 nucleotides read TGCAGCGTCGCGCGGGACAGGGGTAATGGCTACACCTTC.

This clonotype was counted many times. The chain combines TRBV5-5 with TRBJ2-1; D is undetermined. This CDR3 is built from 16 residues. V was cut by 4 bases and J by 0 bases, with 14 bases left in between. Germline loops: CDR1 SGHKS, CDR2 YYEKEE (reference sequence). DNA for the CDR3: TGTGCCAGCAGCCTCAACTCTGCTAGCTCCTACAATGAGCAGTTCTTC. This gives the protein CASSLNSASSYNEQFF.

This clonotype was seen more than once but under ten times. The chain carries TRBV4-2 and TRBJ2-1, with D unclear. V lost 1 base and J 4 bases, leaving 11 bases between the germline ends. This CDR3 spans 15 amino acids. Germline CDR1 and CDR2: LGHNA and YNFKEQ. CDR3: CASSQAEPIYNEQFF. CDR3 bases: TGTGCCAGCAGCCAAGCGGAACCGATTTACAATGAGCAGTTCTTC.

V gene TRBV5-5 combines with J gene TRBJ1-2; D is unresolved. Looked up from germline, CDR1 is SGHKS and CDR2 is YYEKEE (reference sequence). The V and J ends lost 0 bases and 8 bases respectively, with 14 bases between them. This CDR3 region has 14 residues. In DNA, the CDR3 is TGTGCCAGCAGCTTGGACTCCACCAAAGGGGGCTACACCTTC. Translating gives CASSLDSTKGGYTF.

Many counts were recorded for this clonotype. V and J are TRBV28 and TRBJ2-1, with 11 bases aligning to TRBD2. Germline values: CDR1 MDHEN, CDR2 SYDVKM. The ends lost 4 bases at V and 9 bases at J; junction bases unmatched: 8. This CDR3 is 15 amino acids long. In nucleotides, the CDR3 is TGTGCCAGCAGTTACTTAGCGGGAGGGCAGGCTGAGCAGTTCTTC. This encodes CASSYLAGGQAEQFF.

This clonotype has just a few counts. This sequence joins TRBV7-9 and TRBJ1-5; D gene unclear. The CDR3 has 13 residues. Germline lookup yields CDR1 SEHNR and CDR2 FQNEAQ (reference sequence). Trimming cost V 5 bases and J 0 bases, with 5 bases left between them. CDR3 region: CASSPSSNQPQHF. The CDR3 coding sequence is TGTGCCAGCAGCCCGAGTAGCAATCAGCCCCAGCATTTT. The full variable domain, in which reference TRBV7-9 and TRBJ1-5 provide the parts outside the CDR3, is DTGVSQNPRHKITKRGQNVTFRCDPISEHNRLYWYRQTLGQGPEFLTYFQNEAQLEKSRLLSDRFSAERPKGSFSTLEIQRTEQGDSAMYLCASSPSSNQPQHFGDGTRLSIL.

This clonotype was seen ten or more times. The gene calls are TRBV7-8 and TRBJ2-3, with TRBD2 identical over 7 bases. V lost 5 bases to trimming and J lost 0 bases; unmatched junction nucleotides: 8. In germline, CDR1 is SGHVS, CDR2 FQNEAQ. The CDR3 covers 16 residues. This chain's CDR3 is CASSQKTSLSTDTQYF. The CDR3 DNA reads as TGTGCCAGCAGCCAGAAGACTAGCCTAAGCACAGATACGCAGTATTTT. Full variable domain (rest looked up from reference TRBV7-8 and TRBJ2-3): GAGVSQSPRYKVAKRGQDVALRCDPISGHVSLFWYQQALGQGPEFLTYFQNEAQLDKSGLPSDRFFAERPEGSVSTLKIQRTQQEDSAVYLCASSQKTSLSTDTQYFGPGTRLTVL.

This clonotype was observed a few times. The gene calls are TRBV11-2 and TRBJ1-2; D is unclear. The CDR3 loop spans 12 amino acids. The ends were cut back, 2 bases at V and 8 bases at J, with 9 bases in the middle. Per germline, CDR1 SGHAT and CDR2 FQNNGV. The CDR3 DNA reads TGTGCCAGCAGCTTAATCCGAGAGGGCTACACCTTC. The encoded protein is CASSLIREGYTF.

This clonotype was recorded at least ten times. This chain joins TRBV7-9 and TRBJ1-1; D gene ambiguous. The CDR3 spans 14 residues. CDR1 and CDR2 (germline): SEHNR, FQNEAQ (reference sequence). V shed 0 bases and J shed 4 bases, with 9 bases lying between them. The CDR3 here is CASSLARVGTEAFF. The CDR3 bases are TGTGCCAGCAGCTTAGCGAGGGTGGGCACTGAAGCTTTCTTT.

A remark on this clonotype: An end of the junction differs from the germline gene, which may be a read error. The chain carries TRBV30 and TRBJ2-1; the D gene could be TRBD1 or TRBD2 (5 bases each). Germline CDR1 is GTSNPN and CDR2 is SVGIG (reference sequence). CDR3 length: 16 amino acids. The CDR3 DNA sequence: TGTGCCTGCATAACCTCCGGGACCCTTACCTACAATGAGAAGTTCTTC. It yields the protein CACITSGTLTYNEKFF.

This clonotype has a count of ten or more. This chain connects TRBV5-1 to TRBJ2-3; TRBD2 might be the D (6 bases). The CDR3 spans 16 residues. Germline-derived CDR1 and CDR2 are SGHRS and YFSETQ. Trimming cost V 0 bases and J 0 bases, with 11 bases left between them. The CDR3, as DNA: TGCGCCAGCAGCTTGGATCTAGCGACTAGCACAGATACGCAGTATTTT. Translation gives CASSLDLATSTDTQYF.

In this sample, this clonotype turned up many times. The J gene is TRBJ2-1, the V gene TRBV9, with 10 bases matching TRBD2. CDR1 is SGDLS, CDR2 YYNGEE, per germline. Unmatched junction bases numbered 4, after V lost 3 bases and J lost 4 bases. This CDR3 comprises 15 residues. Written as DNA, the CDR3 is TGTGCCAGCAGCGCAGCGGGAGGGACTTACAATGAGCAGTTCTTC. Translation gives CASSAAGGTYNEQFF.

Many counts were recorded for this clonotype. This sequence joins TRBV27 and TRBJ2-1; 14 bases agree with TRBD2. The germline V gene encodes CDR1 MNHEY and CDR2 SMNVEV (reference sequence). The CDR3 spans 20 residues. The V and J ends lost 7 bases and 0 bases, in that order; junction bases with no gene match: 14. CDR3 in DNA: TGTGCCAGCACTCCCGATCCGGGACTAGCGGGAGTAAGCTCCTACAATGAGCAGTTCTTC. Its translation is CASTPDPGLAGVSSYNEQFF.

In its sample, this clonotype was seen many times. A much larger clone sits a single nucleotide away, making a read error possible. This rearrangement joins TRBV3-1 to TRBJ1-4; the D is unclear. This CDR3 region has 13 residues. Trimming took 1 base from V and 4 from J, leaving 4 bases between them. Germline V gene data show CDR1 as LGHDT and CDR2 as YNNKEL (reference sequence). CDR3: CASSQVSNEKLFF. CDR3 nucleotides: TGTGCCAGCAGCCAAGTGAGTAATGAAAAACTGTTTTTT.

This clonotype was detected many times. V and J are TRBV6-1 and TRBJ1-5; TRBD1 agrees at 7 bases. The CDR3 totals 16 residues. From germline, CDR1 is MNHNS and CDR2 SASEGT. The ends lost 6 bases at V and 0 bases at J; junction bases unmatched: 8. The CDR3 sequence is CASRPGQVDSNQPQHF. As DNA, the CDR3 is TGTGCCAGCAGACCTGGACAGGTCGATAGCAATCAGCCCCAGCATTTT.

V usage is TRBV28 and J usage is TRBJ2-3; no clear D gene. The V and J ends lost 10 bases and 7 bases respectively, with 3 bases between them. The CDR3 length is 8 residues. The germline CDR1 and CDR2 sequences are MDHEN and SYDVKM. This CDR3 reads CAIYTQYF. The DNA for the CDR3 is TGTGCCATTTATACGCAGTATTTT.

This clonotype was observed many times. The rearrangement joins TRBV4-1 to TRBJ1-5, with unresolved D. This CDR3 has 16 residues. Trimming shortened V by 0 bases and J by 4 bases, and 13 bases separated the two germline ends. Germline CDR1 and CDR2: MGHRA and YSYEKL. CDR3 residues: CASSQDGIPENQPQHF. In DNA form, the CDR3 reads TGCGCCAGCAGCCAAGACGGGATACCAGAGAATCAGCCCCAGCATTTT.

Here the CDR3 DNA reads TGCAGCGTTGAACCCCCTCTCGGGACAGCGCTGGCTAACTATGGCTACACCTTC. Translated, it gives CSVEPPLGTALANYGYTF. The V and J genes are TRBV29-1 and TRBJ1-2, with 7 positions matching TRBD1. Germline-derived CDR1 and CDR2 are SQVTM and ANQGSEA. J was trimmed by 0 bases and V by 2 bases; bases with no gene match: 15. The CDR3 loop spans 18 amino acids.

The rearrangement links TRBV6-1 to TRBJ2-3; TRBD2 agrees at 9 bases. This CDR3 has 17 amino acids. Germline V lookup: CDR1 MNHNS, CDR2 SASEGT. Trimming took 5 bases from V and 3 from J; bases not matched to a gene: 12. CDR3 nucleotide sequence: TGTGCCAGCAGTTCCGGGACTAGCAGTTTGTTTACAGATACGCAGTATTTT. Translating it yields CASSSGTSSLFTDTQYF.

This clonotype was counted ten times or more. The chain links TRBV27 to TRBJ2-7; 10 bases line up with TRBD1. With 2 bases clipped from V and 4 bases from J, the junction kept 8 bases outside the gene matches. CDR1 is MNHEY and CDR2 is SMNVEV in the germline V gene (reference sequence). The CDR3 extends over 16 amino acids. This CDR3 reads CASSLNPTGGYYEQYF. The CDR3 DNA sequence: TGTGCCAGCAGTTTAAACCCGACAGGGGGCTATTACGAGCAGTACTTC.